This record looks at one T cell receptor (beta chain) sequence and its context. This entry is derived from a study of blood T cell repertoires in COVID-19. Study overall: Samples taken during acute and convalescent COVID-19 were collected in the United States, Italy and Spain. Sample material is recorded as cDNA or gDNA derived from T cells, B-cell-depleted T cells, or PBMCs.

Under the authors' procedure: Reference gene primer amplification gave estimated nucleated cell counts. Profiled with immunoSEQ multiplex PCR; TCRdb holds only in-frame clones, not every one. D and trimming come from the DNA, and the V and J calls and clone size come from that table. Of about 84,000 clones detected, around 83% appear once; the ten largest clones hold 39%. The sequence was collected from a man older than 75 with active or convalescent COVID-19. The sample taken for sequencing was peripheral blood.

Here the CDR3 reads CASSYIGGRASGELFF. DNA for the CDR3: TGTGCCAGCAGTTATATAGGGGGCAGGGCGAGCGGGGAGCTGTTTTTT. The rearrangement joins TRBV6-5 to TRBJ2-2; 7 bases are a match to TRBD1. Trimming cost V 3 bases and J 7 bases; bases outside gene matches: 11. Germline CDR1 MNHEY, CDR2 SVGAGI. The CDR3 contains 16 residues.